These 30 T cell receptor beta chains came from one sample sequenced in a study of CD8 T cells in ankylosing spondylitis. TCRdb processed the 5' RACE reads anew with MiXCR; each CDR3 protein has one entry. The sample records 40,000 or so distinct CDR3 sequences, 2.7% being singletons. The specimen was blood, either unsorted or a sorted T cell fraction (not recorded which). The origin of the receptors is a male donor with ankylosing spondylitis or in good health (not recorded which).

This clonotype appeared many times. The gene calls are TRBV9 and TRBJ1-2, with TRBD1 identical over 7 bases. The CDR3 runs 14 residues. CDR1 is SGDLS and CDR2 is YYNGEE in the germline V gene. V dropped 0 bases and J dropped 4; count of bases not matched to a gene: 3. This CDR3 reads CASSVDSGGYGYTF. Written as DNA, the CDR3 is TGTGCCAGCAGCGTAGATTCAGGGGGCTATGGCTACACCTTC.

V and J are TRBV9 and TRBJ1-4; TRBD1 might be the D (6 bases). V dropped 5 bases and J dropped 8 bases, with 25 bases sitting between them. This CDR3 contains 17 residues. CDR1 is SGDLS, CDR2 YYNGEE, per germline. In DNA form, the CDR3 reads TGTGCCAGCAGTTTTAGGACAGCTACTATACCAGGAGAAAAACTGTTTTTT. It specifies CASSFRTATIPGEKLFF.

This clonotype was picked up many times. The CDR3 DNA reads as TGTGCCAGCAGCCCAGGGGGACTCCCCTCGATCGAGACCCAGTACTTC. Translation gives CASSPGGLPSIETQYF. This chain connects TRBV9 to TRBJ2-5; maybe TRBD1 (7 bases). CDR3 length equals 16 residues. CDR1 and CDR2 (germline): SGDLS, YYNGEE. The V gene lost 4 bases and the J gene lost 5 bases, with 21 bases spanning the gap.

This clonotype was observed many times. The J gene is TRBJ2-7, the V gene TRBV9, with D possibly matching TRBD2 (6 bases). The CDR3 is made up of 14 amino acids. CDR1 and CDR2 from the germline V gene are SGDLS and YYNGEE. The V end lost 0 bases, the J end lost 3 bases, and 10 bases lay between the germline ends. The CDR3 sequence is CASSVDSGVYEQYF. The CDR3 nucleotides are TGTGCCAGCAGCGTAGATTCGGGGGTCTACGAGCAGTACTTC.

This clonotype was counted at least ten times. The CDR3 spells CASSVTSGSSYNEQFF. The CDR3 DNA reads as TGTGCCAGCAGCGTGACTAGCGGGAGCTCCTACAATGAGCAGTTCTTC. This chain uses TRBV9 with TRBJ2-1; 12 positions match TRBD2. Per germline, CDR1 SGDLS and CDR2 YYNGEE. V shed 2 bases, J shed 0 bases, and the junction held 0 bases outside the gene matches. The CDR3 loop spans 16 amino acids.

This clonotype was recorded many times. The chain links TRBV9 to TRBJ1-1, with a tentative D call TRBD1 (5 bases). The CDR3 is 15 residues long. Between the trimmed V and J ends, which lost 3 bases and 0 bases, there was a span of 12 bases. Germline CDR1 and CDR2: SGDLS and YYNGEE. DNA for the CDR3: TGTGCCAGCAGCGCTGGGCAGGGAGTGAACACTGAAGCTTTCTTT. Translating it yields CASSAGQGVNTEAFF.

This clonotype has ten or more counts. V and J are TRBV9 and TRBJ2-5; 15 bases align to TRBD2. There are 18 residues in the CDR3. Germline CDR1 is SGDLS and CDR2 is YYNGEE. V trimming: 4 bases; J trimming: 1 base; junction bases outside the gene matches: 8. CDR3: CASSIGLAGGGGQETQYF. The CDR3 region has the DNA TGTGCCAGCAGCATTGGACTAGCGGGAGGGGGGGGCCAAGAGACCCAGTACTTC.

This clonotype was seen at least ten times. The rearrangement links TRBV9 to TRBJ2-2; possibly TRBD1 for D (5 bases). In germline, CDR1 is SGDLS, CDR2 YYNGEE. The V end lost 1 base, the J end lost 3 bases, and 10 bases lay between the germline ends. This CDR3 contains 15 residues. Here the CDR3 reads CASSVLGPHTGELFF. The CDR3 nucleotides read TGTGCCAGCAGCGTATTGGGGCCTCACACCGGGGAGCTGTTTTTT. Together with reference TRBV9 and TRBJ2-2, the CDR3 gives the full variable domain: DSGVTQTPKHLITATGQRVTLRCSPRSGDLSVYWYQQSLDQGLQFLIQYYNGEERAKGNILERFSAQQFPDLHSELNLSSLELGDSALYFCASSVLGPHTGELFFGEGSRLTVL.

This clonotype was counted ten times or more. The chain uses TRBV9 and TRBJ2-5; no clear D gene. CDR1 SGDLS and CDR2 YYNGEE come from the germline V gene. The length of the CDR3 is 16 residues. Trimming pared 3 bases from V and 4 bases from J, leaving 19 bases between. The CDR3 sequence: CASSAQTTPRRETQYF. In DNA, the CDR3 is TGTGCCAGCAGCGCTCAAACAACCCCAAGGAGAGAGACCCAGTACTTC.

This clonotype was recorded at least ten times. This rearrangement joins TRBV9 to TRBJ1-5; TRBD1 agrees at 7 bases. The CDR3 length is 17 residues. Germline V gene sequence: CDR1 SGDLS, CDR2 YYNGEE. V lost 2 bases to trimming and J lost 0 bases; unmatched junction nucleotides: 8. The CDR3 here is CASSVGQGGTSNQPQHF. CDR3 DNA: TGTGCCAGCAGCGTGGGTCAGGGGGGAACTAGCAATCAGCCCCAGCATTTT.

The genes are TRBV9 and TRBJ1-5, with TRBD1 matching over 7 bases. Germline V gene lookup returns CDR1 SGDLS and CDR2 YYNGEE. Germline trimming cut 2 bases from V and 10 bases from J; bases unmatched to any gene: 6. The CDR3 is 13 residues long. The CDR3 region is CASSVDDRDPQHF. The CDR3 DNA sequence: TGTGCCAGCAGCGTTGACGACAGGGATCCCCAGCATTTT. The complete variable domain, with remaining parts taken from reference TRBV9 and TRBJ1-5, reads DSGVTQTPKHLITATGQRVTLRCSPRSGDLSVYWYQQSLDQGLQFLIQYYNGEERAKGNILERFSAQQFPDLHSELNLSSLELGDSALYFCASSVDDRDPQHFGDGTRLSIL.

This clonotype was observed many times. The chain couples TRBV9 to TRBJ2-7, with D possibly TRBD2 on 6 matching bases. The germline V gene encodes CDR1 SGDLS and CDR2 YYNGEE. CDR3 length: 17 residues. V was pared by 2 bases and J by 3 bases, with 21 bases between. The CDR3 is CASSVGGTSLTNYEQYF. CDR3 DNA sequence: TGTGCCAGCAGCGTTGGGGGGACTTCCTTAACCAACTACGAGCAGTACTTC.

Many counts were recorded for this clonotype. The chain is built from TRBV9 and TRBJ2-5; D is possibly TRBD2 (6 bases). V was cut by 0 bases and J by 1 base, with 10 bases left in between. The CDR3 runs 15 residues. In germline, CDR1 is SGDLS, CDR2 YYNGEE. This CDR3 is CASSVAGAPQETQYF. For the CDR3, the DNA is TGTGCCAGCAGCGTAGCGGGAGCGCCCCAAGAGACCCAGTACTTC.

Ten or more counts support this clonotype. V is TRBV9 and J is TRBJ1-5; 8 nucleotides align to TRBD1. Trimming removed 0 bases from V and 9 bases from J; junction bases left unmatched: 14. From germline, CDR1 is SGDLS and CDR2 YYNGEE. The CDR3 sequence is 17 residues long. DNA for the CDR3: TGTGCCAGCAGCGTAGGGGCCGGGACAGGACCCGAGGGGCCCCAGCATTTT. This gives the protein CASSVGAGTGPEGPQHF. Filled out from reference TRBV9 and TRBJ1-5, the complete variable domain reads DSGVTQTPKHLITATGQRVTLRCSPRSGDLSVYWYQQSLDQGLQFLIQYYNGEERAKGNILERFSAQQFPDLHSELNLSSLELGDSALYFCASSVGAGTGPEGPQHFGDGTRLSIL.

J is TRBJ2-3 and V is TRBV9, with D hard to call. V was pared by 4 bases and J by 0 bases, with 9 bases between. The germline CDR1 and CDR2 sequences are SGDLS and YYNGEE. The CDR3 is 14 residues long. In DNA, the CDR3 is TGTGCCAGCAGCACATTGGCGAGCACAGATACGCAGTATTTT. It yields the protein CASSTLASTDTQYF.

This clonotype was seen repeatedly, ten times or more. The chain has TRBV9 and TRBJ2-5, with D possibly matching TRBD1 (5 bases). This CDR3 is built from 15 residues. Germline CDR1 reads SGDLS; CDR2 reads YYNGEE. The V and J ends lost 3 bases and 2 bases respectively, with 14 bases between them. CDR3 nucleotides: TGTGCCAGCAGCGCAGGGTCAGGACGGCAAGAGACCCAGTACTTC. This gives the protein CASSAGSGRQETQYF.

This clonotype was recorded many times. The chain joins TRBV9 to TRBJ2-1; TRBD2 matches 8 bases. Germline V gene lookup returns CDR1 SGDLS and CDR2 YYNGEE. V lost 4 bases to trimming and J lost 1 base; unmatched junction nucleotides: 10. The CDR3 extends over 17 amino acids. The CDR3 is CASSPQISGTSYNEQFF. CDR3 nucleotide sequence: TGTGCCAGCAGCCCCCAGATTAGCGGGACTTCCTACAATGAGCAGTTCTTC.

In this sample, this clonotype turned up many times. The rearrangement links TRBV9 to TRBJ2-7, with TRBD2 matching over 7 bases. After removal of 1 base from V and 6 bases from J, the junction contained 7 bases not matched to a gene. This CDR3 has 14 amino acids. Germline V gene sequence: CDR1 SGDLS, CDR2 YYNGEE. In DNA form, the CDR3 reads TGTGCCAGCAGCGTAAGGGTAACTAGCGCCGAGCAGTACTTC. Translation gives CASSVRVTSAEQYF.

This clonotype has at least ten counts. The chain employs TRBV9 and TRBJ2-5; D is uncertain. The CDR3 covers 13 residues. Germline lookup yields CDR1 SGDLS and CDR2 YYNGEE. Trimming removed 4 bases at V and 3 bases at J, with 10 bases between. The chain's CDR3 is CASSSGRKETQYF. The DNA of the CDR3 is TGTGCCAGCAGCTCCGGTAGGAAAGAGACCCAGTACTTC. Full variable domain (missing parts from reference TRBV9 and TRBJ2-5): DSGVTQTPKHLITATGQRVTLRCSPRSGDLSVYWYQQSLDQGLQFLIQYYNGEERAKGNILERFSAQQFPDLHSELNLSSLELGDSALYFCASSSGRKETQYFGPGTRLLVL.

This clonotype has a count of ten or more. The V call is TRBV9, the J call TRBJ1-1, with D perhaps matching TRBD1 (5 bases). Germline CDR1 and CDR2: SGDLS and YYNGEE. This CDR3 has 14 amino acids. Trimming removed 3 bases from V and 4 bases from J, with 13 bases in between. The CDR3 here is CASSARGGSTEAFF. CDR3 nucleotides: TGTGCCAGCAGCGCGCGGGGGGGTTCCACTGAAGCTTTCTTT.

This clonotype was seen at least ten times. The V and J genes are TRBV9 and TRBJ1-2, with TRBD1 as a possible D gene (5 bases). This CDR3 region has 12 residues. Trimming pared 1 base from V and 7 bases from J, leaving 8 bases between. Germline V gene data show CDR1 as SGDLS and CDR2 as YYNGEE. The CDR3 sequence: CASSVYGAGYTF. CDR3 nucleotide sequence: TGTGCCAGCAGCGTATATGGGGCTGGCTACACCTTC.

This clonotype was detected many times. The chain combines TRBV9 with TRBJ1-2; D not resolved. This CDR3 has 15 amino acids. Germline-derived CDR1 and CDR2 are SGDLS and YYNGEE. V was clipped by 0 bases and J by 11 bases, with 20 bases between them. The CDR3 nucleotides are TGTGCCAGCAGCGTAGAGGGTAGCTTAATCACTGGATACACCTTC. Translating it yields CASSVEGSLITGYTF.

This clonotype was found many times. The CDR3 region has the DNA TGTGCCAGCAGCCCCGACCCGGGCAGGTCCTACGAGCAGTACTTC. Encoded protein: CASSPDPGRSYEQYF. The chain is built from TRBV9 and TRBJ2-7; D gene unclear. V was trimmed by 4 bases and J by 1 base, leaving 15 bases between them. The CDR3 loop spans 15 amino acids. Germline CDR1 SGDLS, CDR2 YYNGEE.

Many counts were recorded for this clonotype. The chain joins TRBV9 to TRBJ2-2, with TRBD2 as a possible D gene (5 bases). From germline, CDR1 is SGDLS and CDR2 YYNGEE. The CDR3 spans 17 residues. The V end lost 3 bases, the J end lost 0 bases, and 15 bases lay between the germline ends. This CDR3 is CASSGPKADANTGELFF. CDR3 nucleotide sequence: TGTGCCAGCAGCGGGCCCAAAGCGGACGCGAACACCGGGGAGCTGTTTTTT.

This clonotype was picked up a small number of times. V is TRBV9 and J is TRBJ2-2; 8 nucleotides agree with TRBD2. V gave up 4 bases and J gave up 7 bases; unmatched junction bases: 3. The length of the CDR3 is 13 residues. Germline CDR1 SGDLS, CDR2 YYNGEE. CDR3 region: CASSRTSHGELFF. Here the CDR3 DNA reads TGTGCCAGCAGCCGGACTAGCCACGGGGAGCTGTTTTTT.

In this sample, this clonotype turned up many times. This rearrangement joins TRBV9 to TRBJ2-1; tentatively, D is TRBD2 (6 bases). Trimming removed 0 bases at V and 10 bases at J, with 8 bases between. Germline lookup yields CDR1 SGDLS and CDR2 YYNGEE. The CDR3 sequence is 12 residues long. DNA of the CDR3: TGTGCCAGCAGCGTAGGGGGGAGGGAGCAGTTCTTC. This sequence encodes CASSVGGREQFF.

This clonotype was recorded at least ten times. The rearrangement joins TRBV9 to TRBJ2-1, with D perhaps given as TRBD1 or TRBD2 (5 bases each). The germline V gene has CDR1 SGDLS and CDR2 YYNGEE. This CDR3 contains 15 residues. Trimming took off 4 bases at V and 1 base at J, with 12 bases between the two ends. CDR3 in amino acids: CASSSLGESYNEQFF. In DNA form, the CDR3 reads TGTGCCAGCAGCTCCCTAGGGGAGTCCTACAATGAGCAGTTCTTC.

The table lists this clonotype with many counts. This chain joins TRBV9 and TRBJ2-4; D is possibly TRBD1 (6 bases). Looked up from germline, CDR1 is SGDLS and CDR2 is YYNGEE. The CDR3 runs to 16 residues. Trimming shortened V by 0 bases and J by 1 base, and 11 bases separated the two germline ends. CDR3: CASSVAAGDAKNIQYF. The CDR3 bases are TGTGCCAGCAGCGTAGCGGCAGGGGACGCCAAAAACATTCAGTACTTC.

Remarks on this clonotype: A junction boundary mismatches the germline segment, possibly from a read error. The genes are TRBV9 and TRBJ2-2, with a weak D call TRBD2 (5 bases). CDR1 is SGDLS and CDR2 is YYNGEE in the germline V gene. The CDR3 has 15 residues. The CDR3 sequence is CASNVAPTNTGELLF. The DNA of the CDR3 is TGTGCCAGCAACGTAGCCCCCACGAACACCGGGGAGCTGCTTTTT. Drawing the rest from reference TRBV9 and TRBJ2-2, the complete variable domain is DSGVTQTPKHLITATGQRVTLRCSPRSGDLSVYWYQQSLDQGLQFLIQYYNGEERAKGNILERFSAQQFPDLHSELNLSSLELGDSALYFCASNVAPTNTGELLFGEGSRLTVL.

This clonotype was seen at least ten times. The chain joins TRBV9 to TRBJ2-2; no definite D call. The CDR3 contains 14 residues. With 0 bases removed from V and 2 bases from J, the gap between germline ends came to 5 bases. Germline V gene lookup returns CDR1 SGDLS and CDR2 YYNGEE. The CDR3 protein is CASSVGVNTGELFF. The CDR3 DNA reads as TGTGCCAGCAGCGTAGGGGTTAACACCGGGGAGCTGTTTTTT.